The 6 T cell receptor beta chains given below trace back to one sample, sequenced in a study of blood T cell repertoires in COVID-19. The repertoire was sequenced with immunoSEQ multiplex PCR; TCRdb's copy has only in-frame clones and lacks some. The table lists roughly 190,000 clones, 82% of them singletons, with around 7.8% in the top ten. The sequencing sample was made of peripheral blood. The origin of the receptors is a woman aged 55 to 70 with COVID-19, enrolled during active disease.

The chain couples TRBV11-2 to TRBJ2-1; TRBD2 agrees at 10 bases. The CDR3 loop spans 15 amino acids. Germline lookup yields CDR1 SGHAT and CDR2 FQNNGV. Trimming at V came to 3 bases and at J to 7 bases, leaving 6 bases not matched to a gene. The CDR3 protein is CASSFKGLARNEQFF. In DNA form, the CDR3 reads TGTGCCAGCAGCTTTAAGGGACTAGCGAGGAATGAGCAGTTCTTC.

This chain joins TRBV29-1 and TRBJ1-1, with TRBD1 matching over 7 bases. V was clipped by 2 bases and J by 0 bases; unmatched bases: 6. The CDR3 contains 15 residues. Germline V lookup: CDR1 SQVTM, CDR2 ANQGSEA. Written as DNA, the CDR3 is TGCAGCGTTGAAAGGGACAGCCAACTGAACACTGAAGCTTTCTTT. Its protein is CSVERDSQLNTEAFF.

This clone was seen only a few times. The CDR3 DNA is TGTGCTAGTGGTTTGGACAGGGGGCGGACGAACACTGAAGCTTTCTTT. The encoded protein is CASGLDRGRTNTEAFF. The chain carries TRBV12-5 and TRBJ1-1; TRBD1 matches 9 bases. From germline, CDR1 is LGHNT and CDR2 FRNRAP. V gave up 1 base and J gave up 1 base; unmatched junction bases: 4. The CDR3 runs 16 residues.

The chain couples TRBV4-2 to TRBJ2-5, with D possibly being TRBD2 (5 bases). The CDR3 is made up of 15 amino acids. CDR1 and CDR2 (germline): LGHNA, YNFKEQ. With 1 base removed from V and 0 bases from J, the gap between germline ends came to 9 bases. Here the CDR3 reads CASSQGRVYQETQYF. In DNA form, the CDR3 reads TGTGCCAGCAGCCAAGGGCGGGTGTACCAAGAGACCCAGTACTTC.

V and J are TRBV28 and TRBJ1-4; 7 nucleotides line up with TRBD1. After removal of 9 bases from V and 4 bases from J, the junction contained 8 bases not matched to a gene. Germline CDR1 MDHEN, CDR2 SYDVKM. The CDR3 is 14 amino acids. CDR3: CASRTGGLNEKLFF. For the CDR3, the DNA is TGTGCCAGTAGGACAGGCGGGCTTAATGAAAAACTGTTTTTT. The entire variable domain, with the rest obtained from reference TRBV28 and TRBJ1-4, is as follows: DVKVTQSSRYLVKRTGEKVFLECVQDMDHENMFWYRQDPGLGLRLIYFSYDVKMKEKGDIPEGYSVSREKKERFSLILESASTNQTSMYLCASRTGGLNEKLFFGSGTQLSVL.

This clone came up once. The chain recombines TRBV2 with TRBJ2-1, with TRBD1 matching 8 bases. V lost 8 bases, J lost 4 bases, and 7 bases stayed unmatched. From germline, CDR1 is SNHLY and CDR2 FYNNEI. The CDR3 totals 14 residues. The CDR3 sequence is CASGRTGLYNEQFF. CDR3 DNA: TGTGCCAGCGGGCGGACAGGGCTTTACAATGAGCAGTTCTTC.